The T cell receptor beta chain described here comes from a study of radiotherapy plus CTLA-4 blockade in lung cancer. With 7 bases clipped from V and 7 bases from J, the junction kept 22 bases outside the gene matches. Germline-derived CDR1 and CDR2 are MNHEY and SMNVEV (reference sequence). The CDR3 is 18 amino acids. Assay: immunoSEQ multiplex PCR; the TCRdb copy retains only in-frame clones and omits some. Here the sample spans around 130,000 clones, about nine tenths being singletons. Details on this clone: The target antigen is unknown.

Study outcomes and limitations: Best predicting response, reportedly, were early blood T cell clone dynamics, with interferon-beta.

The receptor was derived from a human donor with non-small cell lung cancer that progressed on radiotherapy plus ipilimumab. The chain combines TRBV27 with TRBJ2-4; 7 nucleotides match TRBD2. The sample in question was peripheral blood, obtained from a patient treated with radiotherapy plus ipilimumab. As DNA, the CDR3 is TGTGCCAGCACATGGGAGGGAGAAGGAGGCGGGAGCCACAACATTCAGTACTTC. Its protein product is CASTWEGEGGGSHNIQYF.